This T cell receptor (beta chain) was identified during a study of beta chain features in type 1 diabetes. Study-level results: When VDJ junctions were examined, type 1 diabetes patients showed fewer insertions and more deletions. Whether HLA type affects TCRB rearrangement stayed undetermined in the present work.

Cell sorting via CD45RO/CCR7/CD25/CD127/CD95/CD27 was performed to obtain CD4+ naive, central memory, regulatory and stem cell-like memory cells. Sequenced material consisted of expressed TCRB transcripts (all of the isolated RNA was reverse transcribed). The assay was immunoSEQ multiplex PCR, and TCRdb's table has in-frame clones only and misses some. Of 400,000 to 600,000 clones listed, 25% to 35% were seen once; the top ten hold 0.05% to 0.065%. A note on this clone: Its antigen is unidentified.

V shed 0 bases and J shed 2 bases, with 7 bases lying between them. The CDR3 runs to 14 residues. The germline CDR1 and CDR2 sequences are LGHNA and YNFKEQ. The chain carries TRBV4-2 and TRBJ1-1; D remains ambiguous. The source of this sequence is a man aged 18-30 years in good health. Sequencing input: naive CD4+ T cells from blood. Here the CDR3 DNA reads TGTGCCAGCAGCCAAGAAAGAAAAAACACTGAAGCTTTCTTT. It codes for CASSQERKNTEAFF.